This T cell receptor (beta chain) was recorded in a study of vaccination and CD4 T cells after COVID-19. The germline V gene has CDR1 SGHRS and CDR2 YFSETQ. The CDR3 loop spans 14 amino acids. The V gene lost 0 bases and the J gene lost 4 bases, with 11 bases spanning the gap. Cultured CD4+ T cells had their DNA profiled by the Oncomine TCR Beta short-read assay. Extraction of genomic DNA was performed on cultured CD4+ T cells. TCRdb reanalysed the PCR reads using MiXCR and keeps one entry per CDR3 protein. The data show 17,000 or so distinct CDR3 sequences, around 40% seen once. Notes on this clonotype: Antigen specificity is unknown.

This sample's treatment: approximately 9-day PBMC culture with coronavirus spike peptide pools or control peptides (ViraFEST assay). After expanding antigen-specific T cells with peptide pools, ViraFEST sequenced their TCRs. On days 3 and 7, half the medium was swapped for fresh IL-2-containing medium. CD4+ T cells were isolated by negative selection after around 11 days of culture. This receptor was identified in a human donor who had recovered from COVID-19. The rearrangement links TRBV5-1 to TRBJ2-7; D gene unclear. The sequences come from CD4+ T cells from blood, cultured in vitro, collected before SARS-CoV-2 vaccination. The CDR3: CASSLVPSLYEQYF. Written as DNA, the CDR3 is TGCGCCAGCAGCTTGGTTCCCAGTTTATACGAGCAGTACTTC.